The sequence of this T cell receptor (beta chain) was determined in a study of T-cell reconstitution after alpha-beta-depleted transplantation in children. This clonotype has only one observation. TCRbeta library construction was performed incorporating unique molecular identifiers. MiXCR, applied by TCRdb to the PCR reads, yields one record per CDR3 protein. Of about 500,000 distinct CDR3 sequences listed, around a third were seen once; the top ten hold roughly 2.5%. The CDR3 has 14 amino acids. Germline V gene data show CDR1 as SGHRS and CDR2 as YFSETQ. V was shortened by 6 bases and J by 4 bases, with 16 bases between the two germline ends.

The sequence was collected from a human donor who donated a stem cell graft to a child with aplastic anemia. Specimen: PBMCs from the stem cell graft donor, collected from the stem cell graft. This chain connects TRBV5-1 to TRBJ1-1; D might be TRBD1 (6 bases). CDR3 nucleotides: TGCGCCAGCACCCCGGGGGCCGCTTCCACTGAAGCTTTCTTT. It yields the protein CASTPGAASTEAFF.